The subject of this entry is one T cell receptor beta chain. Its matching antigen is unknown. The data are from a study of T-cell memory formation after mild COVID-19. The study's findings and limits: Contracting clones localized mainly to CM and EM when CD4+ and mainly to EMRA when CD8+. Some clones that responded were present in memory (sampled pre-infection), which suggests cross-reactive memory joined.

V was pared by 4 bases and J by 7 bases, with 21 bases between. The CDR3 length is 15 residues. Germline V gene data show CDR1 as SGHNT and CDR2 as YYREEE (reference sequence). One entry per CDR3 protein results from TCRdb running MiXCR on the 5' RACE reads. Found here are some 86,000 distinct CDR3 sequences, more than 20% of them singletons; the top ten hold approximately 45%. The clonotype originates from a man aged 18-30 years who had mild COVID-19 (a few samples of this study predate the infection). Cell type and time point are not known. The chain links TRBV5-4 to TRBJ2-7, with D perhaps TRBD1 (6 bases). The source material was PBMCs or a T cell subset sorted from them (not recorded which). Written as DNA, the CDR3 is TGTGCCAGCAGCCAATTCGAAGTTACAGGGATGGAGCAGTACTTC. Protein sequence: CASSQFEVTGMEQYF.